This TCR beta chain was obtained from a study of blood T cell repertoires in COVID-19. The overall study: Sites in the United States, Italy and Spain provided acute and convalescent COVID-19 samples. PBMCs, B-cell-depleted T cells, or T cells were the source of the cDNA or gDNA that made up the material.

Authors' data handling: Estimates of nucleated cell counts were drawn from the amplification of reference gene primers. Profiled with immunoSEQ multiplex PCR; TCRdb holds only in-frame clones, not every one. From that table come the V and J calls and clone size; the DNA was used to work out D and trimming. This sample has 300,000 to 350,000 clones, with about nine tenths found just once. The J segment lost 0 bases and the V segment lost 1 base, leaving 6 bases of the junction unmatched. CDR1 is MGHRA, CDR2 YSYEKL, per germline. The CDR3 is 17 amino acids. The source of this sequence is a man aged 18 to 30 with active or convalescent COVID-19. Specimen: peripheral blood. The V and J genes are TRBV4-1 and TRBJ2-3, with 8 bases matching TRBD2. Written as DNA, the CDR3 is TGCGCCAGCAGCCAAGTCCGTGCTAGCGGGAGCACAGATACGCAGTATTTT. Protein sequence: CASSQVRASGSTDTQYF.